This T cell receptor beta chain was recovered during a study of neurological immune-mediated disorders. Broader study findings: The most TCR clonal expansion was seen in HTLV-1-associated myelopathy, whereas the least was seen in multiple sclerosis, below the level in healthy controls.

Template-switch 5'RACE cDNA synthesis added a 10-nucleotide unique molecular identifier. TCRdb analysed the 5' RACE reads with MiXCR anew, one entry per CDR3 protein. The sample carries 40,000 to 45,000 distinct CDR3 sequences, about 13% recorded once. The sample holds many counts of this clonotype. Its antigen is not identified. Healthy controls comprised blood bank volunteers in Maryland, USA. Germline V gene data show CDR1 as SGHRS and CDR2 as YFSETQ. The CDR3 is 13 amino acids. Trimming cost V 4 bases and J 6 bases, with 13 bases left between them. The chain is built from TRBV5-1 and TRBJ1-1; D is unclear. The sequence was obtained from a female donor in good health. Material for sequencing was PBMCs. The CDR3 protein is CASSLGRNAEAFF. DNA of the CDR3: TGCGCCAGCAGCCTCGGACGTAACGCTGAAGCTTTCTTT.